These 24 T cell receptor beta chains were sequenced from one sample in a study of blood T cells in healthy people across ages. Using a J-beta primer mix together with a sample-barcoded 5' primer, a second PCR was run for about 7 to 12 cycles. In TCRdb, the 5' RACE reads were re-called with MiXCR into one record per CDR3 protein. The data show 1.2 million to 1.5 million distinct CDR3 sequences, with almost 60% seen just once and more than 6% held by the top ten. Sample: blood. The receptors originated from a man younger than 35 in good health.

The chain employs TRBV5-1 and TRBJ2-7; 8 nucleotides line up with TRBD1. With 0 bases clipped from V and 6 bases from J, the junction kept 11 bases outside the gene matches. The CDR3 length is 16 residues. Germline V gives CDR1 SGHRS, CDR2 YFSETQ. For the CDR3, the DNA is TGCGCCAGCAGCTTGGATGGGACAGGTGTCGGACGCGAGCAGTACTTC. This translates into CASSLDGTGVGREQYF. The full variable domain, completed using reference TRBV5-1 and TRBJ2-7, is KAGVTQTPRYLIKTRGQQVTLSCSPISGHRSVSWYQQTPGQGLQFLFEYFSETQRNKGNFPGRFSGRQFSNSRSEMNVSTLELGDSALYLCASSLDGTGVGREQYFGPGTRLTVT.

The rearrangement uses TRBV4-2 and TRBJ2-5; 8 positions agree with TRBD1. The DNA end is a closer match to TRBJ2-7, so the J assignment may be wrong. The CDR3 spans 14 residues. Per the germline V gene, CDR1 is LGHNA and CDR2 is YNFKEQ. The CDR3 coding sequence is TGTGCCAGCAGCCAAGGCCGACAGGGGTACGAGCAGTACTTC. Translation gives CASSQGRQGYEQYF.

The CDR3 loop is CSVWAAYGYTF. The CDR3 DNA reads TGCAGCGTTTGGGCTGCGTATGGCTACACCTTC. The chain joins TRBV29-1 to TRBJ1-2, with D unresolved. V lost 5 bases and J lost 5, with 9 bases in between. Germline V CDR1 and CDR2: SQVTM, ANQGSEA. The CDR3 totals 11 residues.

The V gene is TRBV2, the J gene TRBJ2-7, with D perhaps matching TRBD2 (5 bases). The CDR3 extends over 14 amino acids. Germline-derived CDR1 and CDR2 are SNHLY and FYNNEI. V dropped 0 bases and J dropped 3 bases, with 9 bases sitting between them. The CDR3 region has the DNA TGTGCCAGCAGTGAAGCAGGACTTTACTACGAGCAGTACTTC. Protein sequence: CASSEAGLYYEQYF.

The V gene is TRBV4-1, the J gene TRBJ2-7, with 8 bases lining up with TRBD2. J gave up 2 bases and V 0 bases, and 15 bases lay outside the gene matches. The CDR3 length is 19 residues. Germline V gene lookup returns CDR1 MGHRA and CDR2 YSYEKL. CDR3 loop: CASSQDAWNSGARPYEQYF. The CDR3 DNA follows: TGCGCCAGCAGCCAAGATGCATGGAATAGCGGGGCCCGTCCCTACGAGCAGTACTTC.

In the case of this clonotype: The junction departs from germline at one end; a sequencing error may be responsible. This sequence joins TRBV7-9 and TRBJ1-2; 7 bases align to TRBD1. Germline CDR1 SEHNR, CDR2 FQNEAQ (reference sequence). This CDR3 region has 14 residues. The CDR3 DNA reads as TGTGCCAGCAGGACCATAGACAGGGACTATGACTACACCTTC. Translating gives CASRTIDRDYDYTF.

The chain links TRBV28 to TRBJ2-3, with 8 bases aligning to TRBD2. This CDR3 region has 15 residues. The trim removed 5 bases at V and 6 bases at J, leaving 10 bases unmatched. CDR1 MDHEN and CDR2 SYDVKM come from the germline V gene. CDR3: CASSALNGGGDTQYF. The CDR3 DNA sequence: TGTGCCAGCAGTGCCCTTAACGGCGGGGGGGATACGCAGTATTTT.

J is TRBJ2-7 and V is TRBV20-1, with D perhaps matching TRBD1 (5 bases). The CDR3 runs to 13 residues. From germline, CDR1 is DFQATT and CDR2 SNEGSKA (reference sequence). V was shortened by 6 bases and J by 0 bases, with 12 bases between the two germline ends. Here the CDR3 reads CSAGVTASYEQYF. CDR3 sequence (DNA): TGCAGTGCAGGGGTAACAGCCTCCTACGAGCAGTACTTC.

The chain recombines TRBV9 with TRBJ1-1, with a possible D match to TRBD1 (6 bases). The CDR3 totals 12 residues. Germline CDR1 is SGDLS and CDR2 is YYNGEE. Trimming removed 6 bases from V and 2 bases from J, with 8 bases in between. The chain's CDR3 is CASTGVNTEAFF. The CDR3 nucleotides read TGTGCCAGCACAGGGGTTAACACTGAAGCTTTCTTT. Together with reference TRBV9 and TRBJ1-1, the CDR3 gives the full variable domain: DSGVTQTPKHLITATGQRVTLRCSPRSGDLSVYWYQQSLDQGLQFLIQYYNGEERAKGNILERFSAQQFPDLHSELNLSSLELGDSALYFCASTGVNTEAFFGQGTRLTVV.

This chain links TRBV4-2 with TRBJ1-1, with D uncertain. CDR1 and CDR2 (germline): LGHNA, YNFKEQ. V was cut by 1 base and J by 11 bases, with 14 bases left in between. The CDR3 is 13 residues long. CDR3 region: CASSQGVKVRAFF. As DNA, the CDR3 is TGTGCCAGCAGCCAAGGGGTTAAGGTTCGGGCTTTCTTT.

A few counts support this clonotype. The V gene is TRBV6-4, the J gene TRBJ2-1, with TRBD1 as a possible D gene (5 bases). The CDR3 loop spans 13 amino acids. Germline CDR1 reads MRHNA; CDR2 reads SNTAGT. Trimming shortened V by 5 bases and J by 6 bases, and 11 bases separated the two germline ends. The CDR3 here is CASSSGLFNEQFF. CDR3 DNA: TGTGCCAGCAGTTCAGGGCTTTTCAATGAGCAGTTCTTC.

The V and J genes are TRBV12-3 or TRBV12-4 and TRBJ2-4; tentative D call: TRBD2 (6 bases). V lost 3 bases to trimming and J lost 11 bases, with 17 bases between them. The CDR3 runs 14 residues. Here the CDR3 DNA reads TGTGCCAGCAGTTTCTTGGCCGGGAGCGCCTTTCAGTACTTC. Amino acids: CASSFLAGSAFQYF.

V and J are TRBV7-2 and TRBJ1-5; 8 positions agree with TRBD1. The CDR3 extends over 15 amino acids. Losses at the gene ends were 5 bases for V and 5 bases for J; bases not matched to a gene: 8. The germline gives CDR1 SGHTA, CDR2 FQGNSA. DNA of the CDR3: TGTGCCAGCAGCACCAAGACAGGGGCGGATCAGCCCCAGCATTTT. This translates into CASSTKTGADQPQHF.

The rearrangement uses TRBV29-1 and TRBJ1-2, with 7 bases matching TRBD1. Per the germline V gene, CDR1 is SQVTM and CDR2 is ANQGSEA. There are 12 residues in the CDR3. Losses at the gene ends were 3 bases for V and 6 bases for J; bases not matched to a gene: 4. CDR3 loop: CSVEEGAHGYTF. In nucleotides, the CDR3 is TGCAGCGTTGAGGAGGGGGCTCATGGCTACACCTTC. The full variable domain, rest sourced from reference TRBV29-1 and TRBJ1-2, is SAVISQKPSRDICQRGTSLTIQCQVDSQVTMMFWYRQQPGQSLTLIATANQGSEATYESGFVIDKFPISRPNLTFSTLTVSNMSPEDSSIYLCSVEEGAHGYTFGSGTRLTVV.

The chain links TRBV2 to TRBJ2-5, with D maybe TRBD1 (6 bases). The J call is in doubt because the DNA end fits TRBJ2-7 better. The CDR3 runs to 15 residues. Germline V lookup: CDR1 SNHLY, CDR2 FYNNEI. CDR3 bases: TGTGCCAGCAGTGAAGCTCCCTTGACAGGAGGCGAGCAGTACTTC. Translation: CASSEAPLTGGEQYF.

CDR3 loop: CSARSSGVYEQYF. CDR3 bases: TGCAGTGCTAGGTCTAGCGGGGTTTACGAGCAGTACTTC. J is TRBJ2-5 and V is TRBV20-1; 9 nucleotides align to TRBD2. The J call may be in error: the DNA end matches TRBJ2-7 better. The CDR3 totals 13 residues. Germline CDR1 DFQATT, CDR2 SNEGSKA (reference sequence).

This clonotype was detected a few times. This may stem from a read error, because a much larger clone lies one nucleotide away. The rearrangement joins TRBV7-2 to TRBJ2-1; 8 bases agree with TRBD2. The length of the CDR3 is 15 residues. After removal of 1 base from V and 6 bases from J, the junction contained 5 bases not matched to a gene. The V gene's germline CDR1 is SGHTA and CDR2 FQGNSA. The CDR3 DNA reads TGTGCCAGCAGCTTAGGACGAGCGGGAGTCAATGAGCAGTTCTTC. This gives the protein CASSLGRAGVNEQFF.

The V gene is TRBV2, the J gene TRBJ2-4; 9 bases map to TRBD1. The J call may be incorrect, as the DNA end agrees better with TRBJ2-7. This CDR3 is built from 13 residues. Per the germline V gene, CDR1 is SNHLY and CDR2 is FYNNEI. The CDR3 DNA sequence: TGTGCCGGGGAAGGGACAGGGCCCTACGAGCAGTACTTC. It translates to CAGEGTGPYEQYF.

The CDR3 sequence: CSVRGASSYEQYF. The CDR3, as DNA: TGCAGCGTTCGGGGGGCGAGCTCCTACGAGCAGTACTTC. The V and J genes are TRBV29-1 and TRBJ2-7, with a tentative D call TRBD2 (7 bases). V gave up 5 bases and J gave up 0 bases, with 11 bases separating them. The V gene's germline CDR1 is SQVTM and CDR2 ANQGSEA. The CDR3 runs 13 residues.

V and J are TRBV6-2 or TRBV6-3 and TRBJ1-1; TRBD1 aligns across 9 bases. The CDR3 totals 13 residues. J was trimmed by 6 bases and V by 8 bases; bases with no gene match: 7. Per the germline V gene, CDR1 is MNHEY and CDR2 is SVGEGT. The CDR3 here is CASRDREGAEAFF. The CDR3 region has the DNA TGTGCCAGCCGGGACAGGGAAGGTGCTGAAGCTTTCTTT.

The rearrangement joins TRBV6-6 to TRBJ1-5; D gene ambiguous. CDR1 MNHNY and CDR2 SVGAGI come from the germline V gene (reference sequence). The CDR3 runs 15 residues. Trimming took 8 bases from V and 2 from J, leaving 16 bases between them. In DNA form, the CDR3 reads TGTGCCAGCGCTGGCCCCGCTACTGGCAATCAGCCCCAGCATTTT. Encoded protein: CASAGPATGNQPQHF.

This clonotype was picked up many times. This chain connects TRBV27 to TRBJ2-7; D perhaps matches TRBD1 (5 bases). CDR3 length equals 13 residues. Germline-derived CDR1 and CDR2 are MNHEY and SMNVEV (reference sequence). Trimming pared 3 bases from V and 4 bases from J, leaving 10 bases between. This CDR3 is CASSFQGPYEQYF. The DNA of the CDR3 is TGTGCCAGCAGTTTCCAGGGTCCGTACGAGCAGTACTTC.

The gene calls are TRBV28 and TRBJ2-5; D perhaps matches TRBD1 (6 bases). The last part of the DNA fits TRBJ2-7 better; the J call may be wrong. CDR3 length equals 14 residues. The V gene's germline CDR1 is MDHEN and CDR2 SYDVKM. CDR3 sequence (DNA): TGTGCCAGCAGTTTATCCAGGGGACCGGGCGAGCAGTACTTC. Translating it yields CASSLSRGPGEQYF.

DNA of the CDR3: TGTGCCAGCAATGAGGTCGCCGGGGCCAACGTCCTGACTTTC. It translates to CASNEVAGANVLTF. The rearrangement joins TRBV28 to TRBJ2-6, with no clear D. Trimming stripped 7 bases from V and 4 bases from J, with 11 bases between. The CDR3 runs to 14 residues. Germline V CDR1 and CDR2: MDHEN, SYDVKM.